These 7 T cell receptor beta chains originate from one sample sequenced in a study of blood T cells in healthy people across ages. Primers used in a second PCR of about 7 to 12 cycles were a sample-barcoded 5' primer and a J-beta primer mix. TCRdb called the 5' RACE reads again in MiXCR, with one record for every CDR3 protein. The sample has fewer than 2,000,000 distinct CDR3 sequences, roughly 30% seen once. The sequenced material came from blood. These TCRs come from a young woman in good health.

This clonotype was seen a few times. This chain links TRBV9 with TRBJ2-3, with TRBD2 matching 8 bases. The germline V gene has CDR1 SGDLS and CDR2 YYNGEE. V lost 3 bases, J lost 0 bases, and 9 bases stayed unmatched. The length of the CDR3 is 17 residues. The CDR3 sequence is CASSASVAGISTDTQYF. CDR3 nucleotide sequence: TGTGCCAGCAGCGCCTCGGTAGCGGGAATTAGCACAGATACGCAGTATTTT.

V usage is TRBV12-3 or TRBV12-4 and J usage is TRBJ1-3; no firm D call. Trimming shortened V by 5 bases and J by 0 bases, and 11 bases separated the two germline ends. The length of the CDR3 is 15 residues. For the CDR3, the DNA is TGTGCCAGCAGTCCGCGAATAGTCTCTGGAAACACCATATATTTT. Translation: CASSPRIVSGNTIYF.

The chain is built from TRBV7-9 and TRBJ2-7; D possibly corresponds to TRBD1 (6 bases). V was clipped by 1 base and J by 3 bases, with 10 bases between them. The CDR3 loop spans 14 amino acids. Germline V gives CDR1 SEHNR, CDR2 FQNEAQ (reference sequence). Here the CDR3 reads CASSLGIQGYEQYF. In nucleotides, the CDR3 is TGTGCCAGCAGCTTAGGGATACAGGGCTACGAGCAGTACTTC.

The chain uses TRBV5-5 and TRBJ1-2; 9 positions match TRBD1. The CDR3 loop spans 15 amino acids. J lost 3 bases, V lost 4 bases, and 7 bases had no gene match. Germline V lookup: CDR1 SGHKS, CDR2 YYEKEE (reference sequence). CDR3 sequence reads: CASSVEGQGYYGYTF. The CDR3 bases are TGTGCCAGCAGCGTGGAGGGACAGGGATACTATGGCTACACCTTC.

The CDR3 DNA is TGTGCCAGCAGCTTAGGAAGCGGGAGGGCCAGGGAGACCCAGTACTTC. This translates into CASSLGSGRARETQYF. The chain combines TRBV7-2 with TRBJ2-5, with TRBD2 matching over 10 bases. Germline CDR1 reads SGHTA; CDR2 reads FQGNSA. The junction had 7 bases not matched to a gene; V was cut back by 1 base and J by 5 bases. The CDR3 covers 16 residues.

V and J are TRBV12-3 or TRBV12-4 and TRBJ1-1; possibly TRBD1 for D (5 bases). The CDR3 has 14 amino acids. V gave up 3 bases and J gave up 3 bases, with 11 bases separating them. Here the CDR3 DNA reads TGTGCCAGCAGTTTCGGGGGTAGGGACACTGAAGCTTTCTTT. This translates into CASSFGGRDTEAFF.

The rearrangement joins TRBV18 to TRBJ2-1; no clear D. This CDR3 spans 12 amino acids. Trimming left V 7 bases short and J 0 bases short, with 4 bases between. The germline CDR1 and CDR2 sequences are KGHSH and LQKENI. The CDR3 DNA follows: TGTGCCAGCTTCCTCTCCTACAATGAGCAGTTCTTC. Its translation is CASFLSYNEQFF.